The 20 T cell receptor beta chains reported below all come from one sample, sequenced in a study of blood T cells in healthy people across ages. A second PCR, run for about 7 to 11 cycles, used a sample-barcoded 5' primer plus a J-beta primer mix. Each CDR3 protein gets one entry after TCRdb re-called the 5' RACE reads with MiXCR. This sample carries approximately 800,000 distinct CDR3 sequences, 20% to 25% of them seen once, and the ten largest clones take under 4.5%. These data were likewise used in another study, on T cells of mothers and their children.

Specimen: blood. Source of these receptors: a boy under 18 in good health.

This clonotype was seen a few times. This chain joins TRBV14 and TRBJ2-1; D might be TRBD1 or TRBD2, each matching 5 bases. The CDR3 has 15 amino acids. Germline CDR1 SGHDN, CDR2 FVKESK. V was pared by 1 base and J by 2 bases, with 9 bases between. CDR3: CASSQAGTAYNEQFF. CDR3 bases: TGTGCCAGCAGCCAAGCCGGGACGGCCTACAATGAGCAGTTCTTC.

The genes are TRBV20-1 and TRBJ2-3; a weak D match, TRBD2 (7 bases). Germline V gene data show CDR1 as DFQATT and CDR2 as SNEGSKA (reference sequence). The length of the CDR3 is 16 residues. V was pared by 5 bases and J by 2 bases, with 20 bases between. The CDR3 bases are TGCAGTGCTGGGGGAGATGGGGGGGGCACCACAGATACGCAGTATTTT. This encodes CSAGGDGGGTTDTQYF.

This clonotype was found a few times. As DNA, the CDR3 is TGCAGCGTTGAAGGAGTGGAGACAGGGGCAGATACGCAGTATTTT. Protein product: CSVEGVETGADTQYF. The chain employs TRBV29-1 and TRBJ2-3; TRBD1 matches 8 bases. The CDR3 sequence is 15 residues long. Germline trimming cut 1 base from V and 4 bases from J; bases unmatched to any gene: 7. CDR1 and CDR2 (germline): SQVTM, ANQGSEA.

Here the CDR3 DNA reads TGTGCCAGCAGCTTCAGGGGTCTGCGCAATCAGCCCCAGCATTTT. This sequence encodes CASSFRGLRNQPQHF. The chain employs TRBV5-6 and TRBJ1-5; TRBD1 is a possible D gene (6 bases). The ends were cut back, 2 bases at V and 2 bases at J, with 11 bases in the middle. This CDR3 contains 15 residues. From germline, CDR1 is SGHDT and CDR2 YYEEEE.

The rearrangement uses TRBV9 and TRBJ2-1, with 13 bases fitting TRBD2. Germline CDR1 and CDR2: SGDLS and YYNGEE. There are 15 residues in the CDR3. V was clipped by 4 bases and J by 4 bases; unmatched bases: 2. For the CDR3, the DNA is TGTGCCAGCAGCATGGGACTAGCGGGATACAATGAGCAGTTCTTC. Protein product: CASSMGLAGYNEQFF.

In its sample, this clonotype was seen a few times. J is TRBJ2-1 and V is TRBV4-3; either TRBD1 or TRBD2 may fit D (5 bases each). Germline loops: CDR1 LGHNA, CDR2 YSLEER. The germline V and J ends were trimmed by 3 bases and 1 base, with 13 bases remaining between them. This CDR3 has 16 residues. CDR3 nucleotides: TGCGCCAGCAGCCATAACCTATGGGGGTCCTACAATGAGCAGTTCTTC. Residues: CASSHNLWGSYNEQFF.

This clonotype was seen a handful of times. J is TRBJ2-3 and V is TRBV6-5; 7 bases map to TRBD2. With V trimmed by 5 bases and J by 3 bases, 2 bases remained unmatched. Germline V lookup: CDR1 MNHEY, CDR2 SVGAGI. This CDR3 comprises 13 residues. CDR3 nucleotide sequence: TGTGCCAGCAGTAGACTAGCTACAGATACGCAGTATTTT. Translating gives CASSRLATDTQYF.

CDR3 DNA sequence: TGTGCCAGCAGTGAGGACATTGGCTACACCTTC. It encodes CASSEDIGYTF. The V call is TRBV6-2 or TRBV6-3, the J call TRBJ1-2, with a possible D match to TRBD1 (5 bases). The V gene lost 5 bases and the J gene lost 7 bases, with 8 bases spanning the gap. This CDR3 region has 11 residues. Germline V gene lookup returns CDR1 MNHEY and CDR2 SVGEGT.

The rearrangement links TRBV29-1 to TRBJ2-7, with 10 bases identical to TRBD1. Germline CDR1 SQVTM, CDR2 ANQGSEA. With 5 bases clipped from V and 4 bases from J, the junction kept 5 bases outside the gene matches. The CDR3 runs to 13 residues. The CDR3 sequence: CSVMDRGRYEQYF. The DNA for the CDR3 is TGCAGCGTTATGGACAGGGGGAGGTACGAGCAGTACTTC.

This clonotype was counted only a few times. V gene TRBV7-2 combines with J gene TRBJ1-4, with 9 bases fitting TRBD1. J gave up 2 bases and V 6 bases, and 4 bases lay outside the gene matches. CDR1 and CDR2 from the germline V gene are SGHTA and FQGNSA. CDR3 size: 15 residues. The CDR3 loop reads CASSRQGVTNEKLFF. CDR3 nucleotides: TGTGCCAGCAGTAGACAGGGGGTGACTAATGAAAAACTGTTTTTT.

The chain links TRBV7-2 to TRBJ2-5; D unclear. CDR1 and CDR2 (germline): SGHTA, FQGNSA. There are 14 residues in the CDR3. The germline V and J ends were trimmed by 3 bases and 2 bases, with 10 bases remaining between them. Here the CDR3 reads CASSLRQDQETQYF. The CDR3 DNA follows: TGTGCCAGCAGCTTGAGACAAGATCAAGAGACCCAGTACTTC.

This clonotype was counted a few times. The chain couples TRBV7-9 to TRBJ2-5, with TRBD1 matching over 7 bases. Germline values: CDR1 SEHNR, CDR2 FQNEAQ (reference sequence). This CDR3 region has 15 residues. Germline trimming cut 4 bases from V and 4 bases from J; bases unmatched to any gene: 9. CDR3 amino acids: CASSSDETGLETQYF. The CDR3 DNA sequence: TGTGCCAGCAGCTCGGATGAGACAGGGTTAGAGACCCAGTACTTC.

With respect to this clonotype: The junction does not match germline at one end; this may be a read error. This chain connects TRBV11-1 to TRBJ2-5; D may be TRBD1 (6 bases). The CDR3 runs 13 residues. In germline, CDR1 is SGHAT, CDR2 FQDESV (reference sequence). CDR3 nucleotide sequence: TGTGCCAGCAGCTCGGGACAACAAGAGACCCGGTACTTC. It is translated as CASSSGQQETRYF.

This rearrangement joins TRBV5-1 to TRBJ1-1, with 7 bases that match TRBD1. Germline V lookup: CDR1 SGHRS, CDR2 YFSETQ. Trimming at V came to 4 bases and at J to 1 base, leaving 7 bases not matched to a gene. The CDR3 runs 15 residues. The CDR3 loop reads CASSHTGVENTEAFF. In DNA, the CDR3 is TGCGCCAGCAGCCACACAGGGGTGGAGAACACTGAAGCTTTCTTT.

This chain links TRBV29-1 with TRBJ2-7; TRBD1 agrees at 8 bases. V shed 0 bases and J 4 bases; nucleotides not matched to a gene: 8. Looked up from germline, CDR1 is SQVTM and CDR2 is ANQGSEA. There are 15 residues in the CDR3. The CDR3 loop reads CSVEDRQGAWYEQYF. The CDR3 DNA reads as TGCAGCGTTGAAGATCGGCAGGGGGCGTGGTACGAGCAGTACTTC.

J is TRBJ1-1 and V is TRBV5-1; D remains ambiguous. Trimming took off 6 bases at V and 1 base at J, with 16 bases between the two ends. This CDR3 is built from 15 residues. The V gene's germline CDR1 is SGHRS and CDR2 YFSETQ. In DNA, the CDR3 is TGCGCCAGCACCCTCGAGGTATTGGGGAACACTGAAGCTTTCTTT. Its protein is CASTLEVLGNTEAFF.

This clonotype has just a few counts. Germline and junction disagree at one end, which may indicate a read error. The rearrangement links TRBV20-1 to TRBJ1-6; TRBD1 is a possible D gene (6 bases). The CDR3 contains 16 residues. Germline CDR1 reads DFQATT; CDR2 reads SNEGSKA (reference sequence). CDR3 loop: CSARVTAGVSNSPLHF. For the CDR3, the DNA is TGCAGTGCTAGAGTAACGGCAGGGGTTAGCAATTCGCCCCTCCACTTT.

V gene TRBV7-2 combines with J gene TRBJ2-3; TRBD2 might be the D (5 bases). V lost 5 bases to trimming and J lost 6 bases, with 15 bases between them. CDR3 length: 14 amino acids. Per germline, CDR1 SGHTA and CDR2 FQGNSA. The CDR3 DNA reads as TGTGCCAGCAGCCCAAGGGAGTCCTGGGATACGCAGTATTTT. It yields the protein CASSPRESWDTQYF.

This clonotype has a handful of counts. The chain carries TRBV20-1 and TRBJ2-4; 7 positions agree with TRBD2. The germline CDR1 and CDR2 sequences are DFQATT and SNEGSKA (reference sequence). CDR3 length: 16 residues. Trimming removed 5 bases from V and 3 bases from J; junction bases left unmatched: 13. CDR3 bases: TGCAGTGCTGGACCGACTGCGGGGGTCGGCAAAAACATTCAGTACTTC. This gives the protein CSAGPTAGVGKNIQYF.

This chain links TRBV4-3 with TRBJ1-2; 7 bases align to TRBD1. CDR1 is LGHNA and CDR2 is YSLEER in the germline V gene. This CDR3 comprises 14 residues. V lost 3 bases and J lost 5; bases outside the gene matches: 6. This CDR3 reads CASSHTTGEYGYTF. CDR3 sequence (DNA): TGCGCCAGCAGCCATACTACAGGGGAGTATGGCTACACCTTC.